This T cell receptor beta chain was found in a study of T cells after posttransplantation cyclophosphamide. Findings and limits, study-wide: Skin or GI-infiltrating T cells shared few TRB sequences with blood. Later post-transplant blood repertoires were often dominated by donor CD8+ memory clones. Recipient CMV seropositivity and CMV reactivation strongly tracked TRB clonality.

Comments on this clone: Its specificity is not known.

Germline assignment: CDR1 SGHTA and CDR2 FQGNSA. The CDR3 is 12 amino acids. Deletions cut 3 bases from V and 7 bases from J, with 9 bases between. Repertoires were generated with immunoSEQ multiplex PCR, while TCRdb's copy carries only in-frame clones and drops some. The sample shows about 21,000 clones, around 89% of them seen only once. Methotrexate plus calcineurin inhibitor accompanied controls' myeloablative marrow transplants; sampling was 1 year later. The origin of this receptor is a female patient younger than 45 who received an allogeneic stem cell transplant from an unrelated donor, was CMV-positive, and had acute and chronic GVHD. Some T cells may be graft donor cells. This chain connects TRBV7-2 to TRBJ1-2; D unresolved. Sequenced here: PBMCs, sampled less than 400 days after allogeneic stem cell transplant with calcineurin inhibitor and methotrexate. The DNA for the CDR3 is TGTGCCAGCAGCTTGGGAGTCGGTGGCTACACCTTC. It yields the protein CASSLGVGGYTF.